The clone carrying this T cell receptor beta chain was found many times. The data stem from a study of T-cell reconstitution after alpha-beta-depleted transplantation in children. Unique molecular identifiers were incorporated into the prepared TCRbeta library. TCRdb re-derived calls from the PCR reads in MiXCR, one entry per CDR3 protein. The table has around 200,000 distinct CDR3 sequences, 8% to 10% seen once. The junction had 6 bases not matched to a gene; V was cut back by 4 bases and J by 7 bases. Per the germline V gene, CDR1 is SGHRS and CDR2 is YFSETQ. CDR3 length: 14 amino acids. Sequencing used PBMCs from the stem cell graft donor, obtained from the stem cell graft. The rearrangement links TRBV5-1 to TRBJ2-1, with 9 positions matching TRBD1. The clonotype comes from a human donor who donated a stem cell graft to a child with acute lymphoblastic leukemia. CDR3 coding DNA: TGCGCCAGCAGCGGGACAGGGCTAAAAAATGAGCAGTTCTTC. Protein sequence: CASSGTGLKNEQFF.